A single sample gave rise to the 10 T cell receptor beta chains below, sequenced in a study of blood T cell repertoires in COVID-19. Repertoires were generated with immunoSEQ multiplex PCR, while TCRdb's copy carries only in-frame clones and drops some. Here the sample spans about 250,000 clones, around 90% being singletons. The sequenced sample was peripheral blood. Source of these receptors: a man younger than 35 with active or convalescent COVID-19.

This clone appeared a single time. The chain uses TRBV19 and TRBJ1-2; D is unresolved. CDR3 length equals 16 residues. Germline V lookup: CDR1 LNHDA, CDR2 SQIVND (reference sequence). Trimming took off 2 bases at V and 3 bases at J, with 16 bases between the two ends. CDR3 in amino acids: CASSIYTGRTYYGYTF. The CDR3 DNA sequence: TGTGCCAGTAGTATATACACCGGGAGAACCTACTATGGCTACACCTTC.

The genes are TRBV3-1 (or the pseudogene TRBV3-2) and TRBJ2-3, with D unclear. V shed 3 bases and J shed 2 bases, with 9 bases lying between them. The CDR3 runs 14 residues. The germline V gene encodes CDR1 LGHDT and CDR2 YNNKEL (reference sequence). The CDR3 loop is CASSQESLTDTQYF. In DNA form, the CDR3 reads TGTGCCAGCAGCCAGGAGAGTCTCACAGATACGCAGTATTTT.

This chain links TRBV5-4 with TRBJ1-3; 12 bases match TRBD1. The CDR3 loop spans 15 amino acids. Unmatched junction bases numbered 4, after V lost 4 bases and J lost 5 bases. Germline V gene data show CDR1 as SGHNT and CDR2 as YYREEE (reference sequence). The CDR3: CASSRGQGARNTIYF. In nucleotides, the CDR3 is TGTGCCAGCAGCAGGGGACAGGGGGCTCGAAACACCATATATTTT. Looking up the rest from reference TRBV5-4 and TRBJ1-3 gives the full variable domain: ETGVTQSPTHLIKTRGQQVTLRCSSQSGHNTVSWYQQALGQGPQFIFQYYREEENGRGNFPPRFSGLQFPNYSSELNVNALELDDSALYLCASSRGQGARNTIYFGEGSWLTVV.

The J gene is TRBJ2-7, the V gene TRBV12-3 or TRBV12-4, with 9 positions matching TRBD1. V was clipped by 4 bases and J by 7 bases; unmatched bases: 5. This CDR3 has 13 residues. CDR3 bases: TGTGCCAGCAGTTCAGGGACAGGGATGGAGCAGTACTTC. Residues: CASSSGTGMEQYF.

The V and J genes are TRBV30 and TRBJ1-2, with a tentative D call TRBD1 (6 bases). This CDR3 has 13 amino acids. Trimming took off 4 bases at V and 4 bases at J, with 13 bases between the two ends. The germline V gene encodes CDR1 GTSNPN and CDR2 SVGIG (reference sequence). The CDR3 loop reads CAWTETGLYGYTF. The CDR3 region has the DNA TGTGCCTGGACGGAAACAGGGCTCTATGGCTACACCTTC.

V gene TRBV14 combines with J gene TRBJ2-7, with 12 bases lining up with TRBD1. Germline V gene data show CDR1 as SGHDN and CDR2 as FVKESK. The CDR3 extends over 17 amino acids. J was trimmed by 3 bases and V by 5 bases; bases with no gene match: 11. The CDR3 DNA reads TGTGCCAGCAGCGCCGGGACAGGGGGCGCAAAGGTCTACGAGCAGTACTTC. It codes for CASSAGTGGAKVYEQYF.

A single count supports this clone. The V and J genes are TRBV5-6 and TRBJ1-5; D may be TRBD1 (5 bases). The CDR3 runs 13 residues. Germline V gene sequence: CDR1 SGHDT, CDR2 YYEEEE. Trimming shortened V by 0 bases and J by 7 bases, and 8 bases separated the two germline ends. CDR3: CASSLGQSQPQHF. DNA of the CDR3: TGTGCCAGCAGCTTGGGACAGTCGCAGCCCCAGCATTTT.

The J gene is TRBJ1-1, the V gene TRBV9, with TRBD1 matching over 10 bases. The CDR3 is 18 amino acids. The J segment lost 0 bases and the V segment lost 3 bases, leaving 11 bases of the junction unmatched. CDR1 SGDLS and CDR2 YYNGEE come from the germline V gene. CDR3 loop: CASSARPGQGLMNTEAFF. CDR3 in DNA: TGTGCCAGCAGCGCCCGTCCGGGACAGGGGCTCATGAACACTGAAGCTTTCTTT.

The CDR3 sequence is CASSEAYSGNTIYF. The CDR3 DNA follows: TGTGCCAGCAGTGAAGCTTACTCTGGAAACACCATATATTTT. This chain uses TRBV6-1 with TRBJ1-3; no reliable D call. Trimming cost V 0 bases and J 0 bases, with 3 bases left between them. This CDR3 has 14 residues. Looked up from germline, CDR1 is MNHNS and CDR2 is SASEGT.

V usage is TRBV28 and J usage is TRBJ1-1; a weak D match, TRBD1 (5 bases). With 6 bases removed from V and 9 bases from J, the gap between germline ends came to 26 bases. In germline, CDR1 is MDHEN, CDR2 SYDVKM. The CDR3 runs to 16 residues. The CDR3 bases are TGTGCCAGCAGACCTCGGGGGTCCCAAAGGTTCCAACAAGCTTTCTTT. It translates to CASRPRGSQRFQQAFF. Filled out from reference TRBV28 and TRBJ1-1, the complete variable domain reads DVKVTQSSRYLVKRTGEKVFLECVQDMDHENMFWYRQDPGLGLRLIYFSYDVKMKEKGDIPEGYSVSREKKERFSLILESASTNQTSMYLCASRPRGSQRFQQAFFGQGTRLTVV.